The entry that follows covers one T cell receptor beta chain sequence. Its antigen is currently unknown. These data are taken from a study of cytomegalovirus exposure and HLA in healthy donors. The germline CDR1 and CDR2 sequences are MDHEN and SYDVKM. The CDR3 runs to 15 residues. Trimming took off 3 bases at V and 0 bases at J, with 11 bases between the two ends. Study results and caveats: A classifier reportedly called cytomegalovirus status with high sensitivity and specificity.

PCR used 60 Vbeta primers and 13 Jbeta primers. Sequencing was performed with immunoSEQ multiplex PCR; in TCRdb, only in-frame clones are kept and a portion is missing. This repertoire shows 200,000 or so clones, approximately 78% found once; its top ten account for 2.9%. Sequenced: PBMCs. The clonotype was recovered from a man in his thirties or forties in good health and CMV-seronegative. This chain joins TRBV28 and TRBJ1-1, with D possibly TRBD1 on 6 matching bases. The CDR3: CASSFPDRVNTEAFF. CDR3 sequence (DNA): TGTGCCAGCAGTTTTCCGGACAGAGTGAACACTGAAGCTTTCTTT.